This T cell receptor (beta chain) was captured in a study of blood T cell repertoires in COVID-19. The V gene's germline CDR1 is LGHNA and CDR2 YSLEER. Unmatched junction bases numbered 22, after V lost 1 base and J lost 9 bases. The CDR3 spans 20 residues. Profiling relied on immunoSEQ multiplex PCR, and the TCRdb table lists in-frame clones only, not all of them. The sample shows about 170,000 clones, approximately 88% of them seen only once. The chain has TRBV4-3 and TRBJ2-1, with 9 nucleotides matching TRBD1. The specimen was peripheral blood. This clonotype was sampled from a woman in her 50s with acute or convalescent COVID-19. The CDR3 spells CASSQASLDLRDRVWCEQFF. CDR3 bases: TGCGCCAGCAGCCAAGCTTCTCTCGATCTCCGGGACAGGGTTTGGTGTGAGCAGTTCTTC.